This T cell receptor beta chain derives from a study of blood T cell repertoires in COVID-19 (dated by TCRdb to the early 2020s). About the investigation overall: Collaborator samples came from the United States, Italy and Spain and covered acute and convalescent phases of COVID-19. Deeply sampled blood TCRbeta repertoires from subjects exposed to, actively infected with, or recovered from COVID-19 were included in the dataset. A de-identified subject ID, COVID-19 status, age in years and sex were almost always included in the sample metadata. The material from the prospective study consisted of cDNA or gDNA derived from T cells, B-cell-depleted T cells, or PBMCs. The repertoires were released in a freely available public database meant as a resource for research on the immune response to SARS-CoV-2. Where available, HLA class I and class II types were taken from metadata supplied by the sample provider and were not determined by assay-based typing. The samples were drawn from two sources: the first 160 participants of the ongoing ImmuneRACE study, and 1,200 or so subjects contributed by 6 global collaborators.

The immunoSEQ Assay, a bias-controlled multiplex PCR, was used to amplify TCRbeta CDR3 regions from genomic DNA. As for the authors' bioinformatics: Within the assay, amplification of reference gene primers was used to estimate how many nucleated cells each sample contained. To quantify the absolute abundance of each unique TCRbeta CDR3 rearrangement, sequence reads were collapsed and filtered. For each sample, productive Simpson clonality was calculated by taking the square root of Simpson's diversity index across productive rearrangements. In TCRdb, the immuneACCESS table is reduced to in-frame sequences with V and J assigned. These tables do not hold every clone; where another copy was compared, an unresolved V gene accounts for under half, and the others remain unexplained. V and J calls and clone size are given by that table; D and trimming were obtained from the DNA. Within this sample are approximately 270,000 clones, with about 89% of them counted one time only. Jointly, the top ten make up around 9% of the sample.

For this chain, trimming is 2 bases at the V end and 0 bases at the J end, and the number of junction bases without a gene match is 2. From the germline V gene, CDR1 is SGDLS and CDR2 is YYNGEE. The CDR3 measures 15 amino acids from cysteine to phenylalanine. Just the 45-base CDR3 DNA is kept, in frame starting at base 1. Note on this clone: The antigen it recognizes is unknown. Per-base quality was not reported, and no clone a single base away is much larger than it. In the same sample, other DNA sequences code for this CDR3.

Collaborating institutions collected whole blood in K2EDTA tubes following their own protocols. For TCRbeta analysis, collaborators shipped samples as frozen whole blood, isolated PBMCs, or DNA extracted from either of those sample types. What the study reported, not specific to this receptor: The amount of clinical and demographic metadata varied by source and participant and was provided uncurated.

This TCR came from a man aged 40-55 years with active or convalescent COVID-19. The receptor chain draws on TRBV9 and TRBJ2-1, with 7 bases in between that match TRBD2. The specimen was peripheral blood. The DNA is TGTGCCAGCAGCGTGAGGACTAGCTCCTACAATGAGCAGTTCTTC. Its protein reads: CASSVRTSSYNEQFF.